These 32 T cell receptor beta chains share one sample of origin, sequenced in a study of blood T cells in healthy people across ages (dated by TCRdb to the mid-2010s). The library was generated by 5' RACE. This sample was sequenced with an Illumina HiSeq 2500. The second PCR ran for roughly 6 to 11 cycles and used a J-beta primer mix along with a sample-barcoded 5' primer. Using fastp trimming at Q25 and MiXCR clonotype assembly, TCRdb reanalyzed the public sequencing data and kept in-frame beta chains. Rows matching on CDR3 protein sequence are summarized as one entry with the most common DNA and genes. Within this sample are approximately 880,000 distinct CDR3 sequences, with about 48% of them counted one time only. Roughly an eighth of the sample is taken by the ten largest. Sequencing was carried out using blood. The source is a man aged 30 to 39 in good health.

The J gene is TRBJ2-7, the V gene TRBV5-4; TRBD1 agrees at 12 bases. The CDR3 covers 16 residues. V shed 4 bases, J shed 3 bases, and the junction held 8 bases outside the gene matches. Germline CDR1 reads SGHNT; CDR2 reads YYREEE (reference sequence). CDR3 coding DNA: TGTGCCAGCAGCCCGACCCGGGACAGGGGGCACTACGAGCAGTACTTC. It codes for CASSPTRDRGHYEQYF.

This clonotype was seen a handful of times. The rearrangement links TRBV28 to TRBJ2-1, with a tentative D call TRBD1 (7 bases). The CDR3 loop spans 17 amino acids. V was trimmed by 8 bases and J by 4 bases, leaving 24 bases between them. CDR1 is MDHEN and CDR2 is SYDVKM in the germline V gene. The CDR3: CASQFRKRGTDYNEQFF. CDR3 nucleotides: TGTGCCAGCCAGTTTAGGAAGCGCGGGACAGATTACAATGAGCAGTTCTTC.

The CDR3 DNA sequence: TGTGCCAGCAGCTCTGCTAGGCACACCGGGGAGCTGTTTTTT. It encodes CASSSARHTGELFF. This chain connects TRBV11-2 to TRBJ2-2; D is unresolved. This CDR3 contains 14 residues. V shed 4 bases and J shed 3 bases, with 9 bases lying between them. Per the germline V gene, CDR1 is SGHAT and CDR2 is FQNNGV. Filled out from reference TRBV11-2 and TRBJ2-2, the complete variable domain reads EAGVAQSPRYKIIEKRQSVAFWCNPISGHATLYWYQQILGQGPKLLIQFQNNGVVDDSQLPKDRFSAERLKGVDSTLKIQPAKLEDSAVYLCASSSARHTGELFFGEGSRLTVL.

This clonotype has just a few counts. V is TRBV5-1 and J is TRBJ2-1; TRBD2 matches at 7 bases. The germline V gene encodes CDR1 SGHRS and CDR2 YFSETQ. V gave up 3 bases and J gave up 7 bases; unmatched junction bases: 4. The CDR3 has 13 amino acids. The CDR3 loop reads CASSSMGGNEQFF. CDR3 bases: TGCGCCAGCAGCTCGATGGGGGGGAATGAGCAGTTCTTC.

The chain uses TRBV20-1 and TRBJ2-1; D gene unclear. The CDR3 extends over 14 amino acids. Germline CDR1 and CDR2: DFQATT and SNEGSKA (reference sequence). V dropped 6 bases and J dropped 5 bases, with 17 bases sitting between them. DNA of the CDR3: TGCAGTGCGATACATTGGACCCCGGACAATGAGCAGTTCTTC. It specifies CSAIHWTPDNEQFF.

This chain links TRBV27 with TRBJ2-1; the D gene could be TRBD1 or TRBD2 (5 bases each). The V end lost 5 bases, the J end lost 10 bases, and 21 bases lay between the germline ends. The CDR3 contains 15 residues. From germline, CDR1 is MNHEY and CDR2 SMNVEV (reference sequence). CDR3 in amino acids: CASSPREGSYYEQFF. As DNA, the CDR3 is TGTGCCAGCAGTCCGCGAGAGGGGAGTTACTACGAGCAGTTCTTC.

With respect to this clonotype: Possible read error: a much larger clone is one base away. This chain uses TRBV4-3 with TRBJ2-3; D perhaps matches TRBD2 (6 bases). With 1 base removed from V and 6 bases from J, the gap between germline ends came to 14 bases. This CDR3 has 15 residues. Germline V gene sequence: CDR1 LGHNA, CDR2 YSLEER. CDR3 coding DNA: TGCGCCAGCAGCCAAGCGTGTGGGGGGTTTGATACGCAGTATTTT. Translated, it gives CASSQACGGFDTQYF.

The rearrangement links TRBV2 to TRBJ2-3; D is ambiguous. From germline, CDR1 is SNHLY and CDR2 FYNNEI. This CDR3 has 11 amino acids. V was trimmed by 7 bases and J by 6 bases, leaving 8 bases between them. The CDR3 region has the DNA TGTGCCAGCATCATGACTGATACGCAGTATTTT. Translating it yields CASIMTDTQYF.

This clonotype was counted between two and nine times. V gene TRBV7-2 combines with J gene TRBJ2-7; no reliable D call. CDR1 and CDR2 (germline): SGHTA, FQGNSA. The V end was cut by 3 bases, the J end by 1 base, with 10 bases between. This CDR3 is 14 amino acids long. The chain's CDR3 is CASSFLTDSYEQYF. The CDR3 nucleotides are TGTGCCAGCAGCTTCCTAACAGATTCCTACGAGCAGTACTTC. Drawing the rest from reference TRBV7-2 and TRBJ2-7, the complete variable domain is GAGVSQSPSNKVTEKGKDVELRCDPISGHTALYWYRQSLGQGLEFLIYFQGNSAPDKSGLPSDRFSAERTGGSVSTLTIQRTQQEDSAVYLCASSFLTDSYEQYFGPGTRLTVT.

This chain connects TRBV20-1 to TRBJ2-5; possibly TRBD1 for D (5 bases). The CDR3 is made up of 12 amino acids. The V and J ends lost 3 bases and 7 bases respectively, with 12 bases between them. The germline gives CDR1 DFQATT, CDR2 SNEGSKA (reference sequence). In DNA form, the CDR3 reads TGCAGTGCTAGGGCACCCCAGGGGACCCAGTACTTC. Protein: CSARAPQGTQYF.

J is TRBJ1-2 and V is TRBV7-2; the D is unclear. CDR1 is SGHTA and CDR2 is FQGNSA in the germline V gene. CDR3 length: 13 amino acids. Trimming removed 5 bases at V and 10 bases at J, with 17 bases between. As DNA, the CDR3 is TGTGCCAGCAGCCAGGCGGGGAATACCCCCTACACCTTC. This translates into CASSQAGNTPYTF.

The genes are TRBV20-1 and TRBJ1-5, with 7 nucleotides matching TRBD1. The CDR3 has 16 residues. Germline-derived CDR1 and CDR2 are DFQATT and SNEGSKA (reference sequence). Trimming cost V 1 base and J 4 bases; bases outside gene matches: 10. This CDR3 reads CSARVSQARGNQPQHF. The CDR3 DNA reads TGCAGTGCTAGAGTTAGCCAGGCCAGGGGGAATCAGCCCCAGCATTTT.

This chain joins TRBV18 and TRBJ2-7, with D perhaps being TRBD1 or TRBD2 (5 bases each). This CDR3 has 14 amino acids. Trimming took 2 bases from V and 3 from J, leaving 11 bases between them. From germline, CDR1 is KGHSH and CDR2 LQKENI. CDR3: CASSPGDQGYEQYF. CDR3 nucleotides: TGTGCCAGCTCACCAGGGGACCAGGGCTACGAGCAGTACTTC.

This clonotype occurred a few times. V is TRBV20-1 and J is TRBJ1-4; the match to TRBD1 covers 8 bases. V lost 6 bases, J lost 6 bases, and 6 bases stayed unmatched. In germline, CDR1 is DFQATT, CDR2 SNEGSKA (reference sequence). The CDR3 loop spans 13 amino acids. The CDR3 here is CSADKQGDEKLFF. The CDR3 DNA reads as TGCAGTGCCGATAAACAGGGGGATGAAAAACTGTTTTTT.

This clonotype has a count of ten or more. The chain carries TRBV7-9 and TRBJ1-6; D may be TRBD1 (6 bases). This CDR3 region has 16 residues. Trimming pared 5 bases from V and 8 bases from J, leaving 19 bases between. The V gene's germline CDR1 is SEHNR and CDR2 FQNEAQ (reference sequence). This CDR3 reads CASSASLGGMDSPLHF. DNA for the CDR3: TGTGCCAGCAGCGCCAGCTTAGGGGGGATGGATTCACCCCTCCACTTT.

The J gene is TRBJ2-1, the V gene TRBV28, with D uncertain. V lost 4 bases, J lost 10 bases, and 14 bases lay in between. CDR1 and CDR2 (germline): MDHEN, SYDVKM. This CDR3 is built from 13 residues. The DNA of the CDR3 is TGTGCCAGCAGTTCCCTGGTGGCCCCCGAGCAGTTCTTC. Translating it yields CASSSLVAPEQFF. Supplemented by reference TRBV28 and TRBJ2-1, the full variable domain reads DVKVTQSSRYLVKRTGEKVFLECVQDMDHENMFWYRQDPGLGLRLIYFSYDVKMKEKGDIPEGYSVSREKKERFSLILESASTNQTSMYLCASSSLVAPEQFFGPGTRLTVL.

This CDR3 is CASSLGGLVYGYTF. The CDR3 bases are TGTGCCAGCAGCTTAGGAGGGTTGGTCTATGGCTACACCTTC. V gene TRBV7-9 combines with J gene TRBJ1-2; D unclear. Germline V gene lookup returns CDR1 SEHNR and CDR2 FQNEAQ (reference sequence). The CDR3 loop spans 14 amino acids. Trimming cost V 1 base and J 4 bases, with 10 bases left between them.

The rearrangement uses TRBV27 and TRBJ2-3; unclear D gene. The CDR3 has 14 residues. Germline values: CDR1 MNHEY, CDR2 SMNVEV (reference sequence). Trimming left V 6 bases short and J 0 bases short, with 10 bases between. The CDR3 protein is CASRVSVSTDTQYF. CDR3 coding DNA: TGTGCCAGCAGGGTTTCCGTCAGCACAGATACGCAGTATTTT.

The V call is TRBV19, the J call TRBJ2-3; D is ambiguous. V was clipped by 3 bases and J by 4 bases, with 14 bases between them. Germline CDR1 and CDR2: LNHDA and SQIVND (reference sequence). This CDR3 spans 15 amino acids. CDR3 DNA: TGTGCCAGTAGTATTGGCCAGTCGGTTCCAGATACGCAGTATTTT. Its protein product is CASSIGQSVPDTQYF. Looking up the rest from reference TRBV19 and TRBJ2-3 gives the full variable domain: DGGITQSPKYLFRKEGQNVTLSCEQNLNHDAMYWYRQDPGQGLRLIYYSQIVNDFQKGDIAEGYSVSREKKESFPLTVTSAQKNPTAFYLCASSIGQSVPDTQYFGPGTRLTVL.

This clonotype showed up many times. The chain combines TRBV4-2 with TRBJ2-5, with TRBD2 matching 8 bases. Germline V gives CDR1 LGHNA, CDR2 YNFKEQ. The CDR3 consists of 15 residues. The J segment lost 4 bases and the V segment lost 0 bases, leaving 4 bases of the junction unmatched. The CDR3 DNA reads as TGTGCCAGCAGCCAAGATCGGGGGGGGTCAGAGACCCAGTACTTC. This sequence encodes CASSQDRGGSETQYF.

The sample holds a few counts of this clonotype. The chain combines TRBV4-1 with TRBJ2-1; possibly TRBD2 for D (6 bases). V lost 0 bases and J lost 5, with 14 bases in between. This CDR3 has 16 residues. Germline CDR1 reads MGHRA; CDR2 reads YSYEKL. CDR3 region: CASSQERRAGNNEQFF. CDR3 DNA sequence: TGCGCCAGCAGCCAAGAAAGGCGAGCGGGTAACAATGAGCAGTTCTTC.

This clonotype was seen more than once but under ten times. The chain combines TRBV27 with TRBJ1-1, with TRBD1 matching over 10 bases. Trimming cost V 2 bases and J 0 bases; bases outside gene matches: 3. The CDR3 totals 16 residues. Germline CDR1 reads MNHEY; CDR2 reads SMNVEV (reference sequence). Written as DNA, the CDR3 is TGTGCCAGCAGTTTAGGGACAGGGGTAATGAACACTGAAGCTTTCTTT. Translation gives CASSLGTGVMNTEAFF.

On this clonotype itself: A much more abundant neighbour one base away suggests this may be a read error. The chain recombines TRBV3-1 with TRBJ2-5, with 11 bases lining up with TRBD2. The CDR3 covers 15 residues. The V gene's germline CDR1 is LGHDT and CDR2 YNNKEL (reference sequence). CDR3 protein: CAGSQASGGSNEQYF. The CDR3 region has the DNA TGTGCCGGCAGCCAGGCTAGCGGGGGGTCGAATGAGCAGTACTTC.

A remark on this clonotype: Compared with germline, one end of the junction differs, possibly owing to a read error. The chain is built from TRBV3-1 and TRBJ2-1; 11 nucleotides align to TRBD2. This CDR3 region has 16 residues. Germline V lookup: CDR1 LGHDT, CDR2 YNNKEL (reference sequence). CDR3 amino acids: CASSQERLAGINGQFF. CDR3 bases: TGTGCCAGCAGCCAAGAAAGACTAGCGGGGATAAATGGGCAGTTCTTC.

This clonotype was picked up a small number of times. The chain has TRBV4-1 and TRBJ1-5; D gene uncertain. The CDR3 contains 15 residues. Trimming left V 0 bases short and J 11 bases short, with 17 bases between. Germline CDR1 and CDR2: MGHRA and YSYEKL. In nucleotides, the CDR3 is TGCGCCAGCAGCCAAGAGGGTGGAGGGAAATGGTCCCAGCATTTT. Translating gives CASSQEGGGKWSQHF.

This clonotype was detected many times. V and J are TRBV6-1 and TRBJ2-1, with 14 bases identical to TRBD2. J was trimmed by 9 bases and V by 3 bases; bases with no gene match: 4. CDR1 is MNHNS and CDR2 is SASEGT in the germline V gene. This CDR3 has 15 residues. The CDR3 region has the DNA TGTGCCAGCAGTGAGACTAGCGGGGGGGCCTTTGAGCAGTTCTTC. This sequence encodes CASSETSGGAFEQFF.

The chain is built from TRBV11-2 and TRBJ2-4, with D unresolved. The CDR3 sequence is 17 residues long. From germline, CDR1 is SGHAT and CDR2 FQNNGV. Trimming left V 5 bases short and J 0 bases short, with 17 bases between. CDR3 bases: TGTGCCAGCAGCCCGGGCAGGAGCGATTTAGCCAAAAACATTCAGTACTTC. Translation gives CASSPGRSDLAKNIQYF.

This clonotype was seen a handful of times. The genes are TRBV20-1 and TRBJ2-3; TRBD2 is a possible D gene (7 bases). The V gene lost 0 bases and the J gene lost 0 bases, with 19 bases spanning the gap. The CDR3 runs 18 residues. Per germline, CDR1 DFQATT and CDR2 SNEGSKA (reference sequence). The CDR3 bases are TGCAGTGCTAGAGATCGTGGGCGGGGGCCCAATAGCACAGATACGCAGTATTTT. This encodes CSARDRGRGPNSTDTQYF.

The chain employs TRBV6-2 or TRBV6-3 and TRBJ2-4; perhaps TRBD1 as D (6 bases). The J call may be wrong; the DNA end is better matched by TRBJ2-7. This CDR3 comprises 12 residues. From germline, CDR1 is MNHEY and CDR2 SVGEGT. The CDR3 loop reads CASSPGQPEQYF. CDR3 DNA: TGTGCCAGCAGTCCCGGACAGCCCGAGCAGTACTTC.

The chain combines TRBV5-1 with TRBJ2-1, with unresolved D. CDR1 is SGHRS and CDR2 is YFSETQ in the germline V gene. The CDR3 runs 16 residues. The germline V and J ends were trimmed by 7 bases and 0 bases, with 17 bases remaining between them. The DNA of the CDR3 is TGCGCCAGCGGTTTGAACGTTCCGAGCTCCTACAATGAGCAGTTCTTC. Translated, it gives CASGLNVPSSYNEQFF.

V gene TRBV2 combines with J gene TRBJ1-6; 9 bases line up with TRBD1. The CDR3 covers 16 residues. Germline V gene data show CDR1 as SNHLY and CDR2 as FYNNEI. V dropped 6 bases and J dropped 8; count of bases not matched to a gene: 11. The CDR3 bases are TGTGCCAGCAGGAGGGGAACAGGGGGCGCTTATTCACCCCTCCACTTT. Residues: CASRRGTGGAYSPLHF.

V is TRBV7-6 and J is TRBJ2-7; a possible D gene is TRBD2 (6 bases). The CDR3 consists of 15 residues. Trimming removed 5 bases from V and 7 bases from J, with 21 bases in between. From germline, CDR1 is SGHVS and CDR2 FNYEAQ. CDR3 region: CASSLRGNSYNEQYF. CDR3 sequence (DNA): TGTGCCAGCAGCCTCCGGGGGAACTCCTACAATGAGCAGTACTTC.